This entry describes one T cell receptor (beta chain). The data were obtained in a study of blood T cell repertoires in COVID-19. Original handling: Amplification of reference gene primers was used by the study to estimate nucleated cell counts. The assay was immunoSEQ multiplex PCR, and TCRdb's table has in-frame clones only and misses some. The V and J calls and clone size come from that table; D and trimming were worked out from the DNA. The sample has over 200,000 clones, roughly 87% seen once. Germline V CDR1 and CDR2: SGHRS, YFSETQ. The CDR3 length is 15 residues. Trimming cost V 2 bases and J 4 bases; bases outside gene matches: 3.

The V gene is TRBV5-1, the J gene TRBJ1-2; 12 bases are a match to TRBD1. Sequenced sample: peripheral blood. This TCR was recovered from a middle-aged man with active or convalescent COVID-19. CDR3 amino acids: CASSFRDRGPYGYTF. In DNA, the CDR3 is TGCGCCAGCAGCTTCCGGGACAGGGGGCCCTATGGCTACACCTTC.